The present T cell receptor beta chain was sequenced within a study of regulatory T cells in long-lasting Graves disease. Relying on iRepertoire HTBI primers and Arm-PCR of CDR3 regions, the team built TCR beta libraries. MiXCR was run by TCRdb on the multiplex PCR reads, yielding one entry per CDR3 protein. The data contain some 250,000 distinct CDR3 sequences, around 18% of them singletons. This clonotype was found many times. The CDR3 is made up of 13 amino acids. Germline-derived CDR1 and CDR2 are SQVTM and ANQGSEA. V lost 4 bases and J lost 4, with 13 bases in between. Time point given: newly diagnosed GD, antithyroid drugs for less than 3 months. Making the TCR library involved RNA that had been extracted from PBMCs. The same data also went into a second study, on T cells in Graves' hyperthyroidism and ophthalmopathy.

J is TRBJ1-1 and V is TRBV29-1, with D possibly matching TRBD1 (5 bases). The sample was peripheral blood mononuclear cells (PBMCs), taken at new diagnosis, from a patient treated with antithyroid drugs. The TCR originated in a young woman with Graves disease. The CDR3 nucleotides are TGCAGCGTTGCAAGGGGTTATGGCACTGAAGCTTTCTTT. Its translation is CSVARGYGTEAFF.